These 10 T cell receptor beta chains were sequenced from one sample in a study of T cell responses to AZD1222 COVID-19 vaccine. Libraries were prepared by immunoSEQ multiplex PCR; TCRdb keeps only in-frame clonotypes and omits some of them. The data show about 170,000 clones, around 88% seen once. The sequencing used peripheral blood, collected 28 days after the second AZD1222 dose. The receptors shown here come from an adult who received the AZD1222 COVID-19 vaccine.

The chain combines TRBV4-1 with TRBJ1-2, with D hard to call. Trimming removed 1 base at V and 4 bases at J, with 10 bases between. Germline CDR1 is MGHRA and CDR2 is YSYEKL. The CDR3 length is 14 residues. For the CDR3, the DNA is TGCGCCAGCAGCCAAGGGCCCGCCAGCTATGGCTACACCTTC. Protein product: CASSQGPASYGYTF.

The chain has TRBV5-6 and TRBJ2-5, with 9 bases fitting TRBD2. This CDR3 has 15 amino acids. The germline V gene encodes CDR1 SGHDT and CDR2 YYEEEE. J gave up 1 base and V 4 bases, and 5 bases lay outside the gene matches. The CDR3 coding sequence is TGTGCCAGCAGCCAGAGAGCGGGGGGCCAAGAGACCCAGTACTTC. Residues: CASSQRAGGQETQYF. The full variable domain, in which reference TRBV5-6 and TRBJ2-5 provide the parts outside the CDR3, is DAGVTQSPTHLIKTRGQQVTLRCSPKSGHDTVSWYQQALGQGPQFIFQYYEEEERQRGNFPDRFSGHQFPNYSSELNVNALLLGDSALYLCASSQRAGGQETQYFGPGTRLLVL.

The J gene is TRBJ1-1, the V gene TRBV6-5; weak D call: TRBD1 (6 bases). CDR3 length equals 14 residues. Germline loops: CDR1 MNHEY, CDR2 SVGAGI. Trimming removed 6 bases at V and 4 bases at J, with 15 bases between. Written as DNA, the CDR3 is TGTGCCAGCAGCCTCCTGGGGGCGAGCACTGAAGCTTTCTTT. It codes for CASSLLGASTEAFF.

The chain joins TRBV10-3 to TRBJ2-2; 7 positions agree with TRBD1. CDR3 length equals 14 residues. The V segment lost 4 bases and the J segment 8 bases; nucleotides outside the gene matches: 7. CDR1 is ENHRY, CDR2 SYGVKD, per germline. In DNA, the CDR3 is TGTGCCATCAGTGGGGACAGTGTCCGTGGGGAGCTGTTTTTT. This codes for CAISGDSVRGELFF.

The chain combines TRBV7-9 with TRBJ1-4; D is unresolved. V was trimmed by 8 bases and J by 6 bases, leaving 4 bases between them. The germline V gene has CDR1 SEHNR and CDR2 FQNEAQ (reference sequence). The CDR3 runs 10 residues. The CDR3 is CASGDEKLFF. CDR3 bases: TGTGCCAGCGGGGATGAAAAACTGTTTTTT.

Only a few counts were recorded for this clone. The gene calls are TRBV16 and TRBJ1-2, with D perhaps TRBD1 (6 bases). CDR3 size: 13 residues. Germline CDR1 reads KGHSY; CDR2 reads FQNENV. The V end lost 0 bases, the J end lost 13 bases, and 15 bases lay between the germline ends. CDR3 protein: CASSQSSSGAATF. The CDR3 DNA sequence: TGTGCCAGCAGCCAATCGTCTTCGGGGGCCGCCACCTTC.

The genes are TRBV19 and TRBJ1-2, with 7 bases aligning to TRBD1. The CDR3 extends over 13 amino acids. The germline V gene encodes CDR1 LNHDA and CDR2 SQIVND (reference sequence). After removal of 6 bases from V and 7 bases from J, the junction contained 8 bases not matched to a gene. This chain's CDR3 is CASRGGTVSGYTF. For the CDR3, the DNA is TGTGCCAGTAGGGGGGGGACAGTCAGTGGCTACACCTTC. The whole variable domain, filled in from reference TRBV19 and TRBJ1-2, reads DGGITQSPKYLFRKEGQNVTLSCEQNLNHDAMYWYRQDPGQGLRLIYYSQIVNDFQKGDIAEGYSVSREKKESFPLTVTSAQKNPTAFYLCASRGGTVSGYTFGSGTRLTVV.

The CDR3 nucleotides read TGTGCCAGCAGCCCGGGACAGGTGAACACTGAAGCTTTCTTT. Translating it yields CASSPGQVNTEAFF. V and J are TRBV21-1 and TRBJ1-1; the D call in the table, TRBD1, was not verified against the DNA. TRBV21-1 is a pseudogene locus. This CDR3 has 14 residues.

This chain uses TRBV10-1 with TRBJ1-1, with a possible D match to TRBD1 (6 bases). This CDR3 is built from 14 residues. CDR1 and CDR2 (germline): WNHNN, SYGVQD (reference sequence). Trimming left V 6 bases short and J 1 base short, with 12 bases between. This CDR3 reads CASSQTGSNTEAFF. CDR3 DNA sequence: TGCGCCAGCAGCCAGACAGGATCGAACACTGAAGCTTTCTTT.

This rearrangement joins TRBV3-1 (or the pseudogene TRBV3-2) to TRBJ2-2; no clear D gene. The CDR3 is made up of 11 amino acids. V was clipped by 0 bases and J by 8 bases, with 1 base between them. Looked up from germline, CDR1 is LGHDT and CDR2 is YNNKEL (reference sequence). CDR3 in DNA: TGTGCCAGCAGCCAAGAGGGGGAGCTGTTTTTT. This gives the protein CASSQEGELFF.